The clone carrying this TCR beta chain occurred many times. Antigen specificity is unknown. Each single cDNA molecule received a unique molecular identifier. MiXCR was run by TCRdb on the 5' RACE reads, yielding one entry per CDR3 protein. The sample has tens of thousands of distinct CDR3 sequences, roughly 3.5% seen once. Germline CDR1 is MNHEY and CDR2 is SVGAGI. V was cut by 0 bases and J by 7 bases, with 13 bases left in between. CDR3 length equals 15 residues. The source of the sample is a study of early T cells in non-severe SARS-CoV-2 infection. Study as a whole: Sequencing of bulk RNA from unsorted whole blood was done, without chain pairing. Study-wide points: Using VDJdb, the matching emphasized anti-spike CD8 responses while missing private and CD4 specificities.

This rearrangement joins TRBV6-5 to TRBJ2-1; no definite D call. The receptor comes from an adult who was a healthcare worker with PCR-confirmed SARS-CoV-2 infection or an uninfected control (not recorded which). The sample consisted of whole blood. This CDR3 reads CASSYSIGLGNEQFF. CDR3 in DNA: TGTGCCAGCAGTTACTCGATAGGGCTGGGAAATGAGCAGTTCTTC.